This T cell receptor beta chain was identified during a study of T cell responses to AZD1222 COVID-19 vaccine. The CDR3 extends over 13 amino acids. Trimming removed 0 bases from V and 2 bases from J, with 4 bases in between. Germline V gene data show CDR1 as SGHTA and CDR2 as FQGTGA. Clones were read by immunoSEQ multiplex PCR, and TCRdb kept only the in-frame ones, dropping some. The profile covers 150,000 to 200,000 clones, with around 94% appearing a single time and roughly 1.5% taken by the ten largest. To note about this clone: Other DNA sequences of this sample code for an identical CDR3.

Sequencing was performed on peripheral blood, taken 28 days after the second AZD1222 dose. The source of this sequence is an adult who received the AZD1222 COVID-19 vaccine. The J gene is TRBJ1-1, the V gene TRBV7-3; D is undetermined. The CDR3 DNA reads TGTGCCAGCAGCTTAACCAGCAACACTGAAGCTTTCTTT. Protein: CASSLTSNTEAFF.